This T cell receptor (beta chain) was identified during a study of tumor T cells in aggressive B-cell lymphoma. Trimming removed 5 bases from V and 3 bases from J; junction bases left unmatched: 7. The germline V gene encodes CDR1 SGHVS and CDR2 FNYEAQ. The CDR3 contains 17 residues. Sequenced by immunoSEQ multiplex PCR; TCRdb stores in-frame clones only, minus some. The table lists approximately 7,900 clones, about 80% of them singletons. The rearrangement uses TRBV7-6 and TRBJ2-1; 13 bases map to TRBD2. The origin of this receptor is an adult with diffuse large B cell lymphoma. Specimen: tumor tissue. CDR3 in DNA: TGTGCCAGCAGCAAAAGGACTAGCGGGAGTGGCTACAATGAGCAGTTCTTC. Amino acid sequence: CASSKRTSGSGYNEQFF. Supplemented by reference TRBV7-6 and TRBJ2-1, the full variable domain reads GAGVSQSPRYKVTKRGQDVALRCDPISGHVSLYWYRQALGQGPEFLTYFNYEAQQDKSGLPNDRFSAERPEGSISTLTIQRTEQRDSAMYRCASSKRTSGSGYNEQFFGPGTRLTVL.